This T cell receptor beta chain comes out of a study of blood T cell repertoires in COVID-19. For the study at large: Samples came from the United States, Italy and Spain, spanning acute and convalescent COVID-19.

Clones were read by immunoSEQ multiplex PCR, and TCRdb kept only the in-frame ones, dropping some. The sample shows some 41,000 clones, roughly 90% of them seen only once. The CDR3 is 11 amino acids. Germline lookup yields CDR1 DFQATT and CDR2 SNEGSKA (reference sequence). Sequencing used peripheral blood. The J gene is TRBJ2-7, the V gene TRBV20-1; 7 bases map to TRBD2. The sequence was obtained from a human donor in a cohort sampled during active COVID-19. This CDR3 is CNPSGDYEQYF. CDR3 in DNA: TGCAATCCGAGCGGGGACTACGAGCAGTACTTC.